These 10 T cell receptor beta chains were sequenced from one sample in a study of a mutant IDH1 vaccine in newly diagnosed glioma. Noted time point: baseline, week 1 (first vaccination visit). Treatment denoted: pre-vaccination baseline after standard-of-care therapy. Assay: immunoSEQ multiplex PCR; the TCRdb copy retains only in-frame clones and omits some. The sample yields some 59,000 clones, roughly 80% seen once. Sequences were derived from PBMCs, sampled from a glioma patient treated with radiotherapy, temozolomide or both. These receptors all stem from a man aged 18-30 years with glioma.

V is TRBV5-4 and J is TRBJ1-5, with 8 bases lining up with TRBD1. Trimming at V came to 4 bases and at J to 3 bases, leaving 6 bases not matched to a gene. CDR3 length: 15 amino acids. Per the germline V gene, CDR1 is SGHNT and CDR2 is YYREEE (reference sequence). CDR3 sequence reads: CASSIGTGTNQPQHF. In DNA form, the CDR3 reads TGTGCCAGCAGCATCGGGACAGGAACCAATCAGCCCCAGCATTTT.

The chain combines TRBV30 with TRBJ1-5, with 7 bases that match TRBD1. Germline V gives CDR1 GTSNPN, CDR2 SVGIG (reference sequence). The CDR3 is 15 residues long. J was trimmed by 0 bases and V by 5 bases; bases with no gene match: 7. The CDR3 bases are TGTGCCTGGGGCCGGGACAGTCCTAGCAATCAGCCCCAGCATTTT. Protein: CAWGRDSPSNQPQHF.

This clone was counted between two and nine times. V gene TRBV9 combines with J gene TRBJ2-5, with TRBD2 matching 14 bases. Trimming cost V 0 bases and J 3 bases; bases outside gene matches: 1. This CDR3 has 16 residues. CDR1 is SGDLS, CDR2 YYNGEE, per germline. The CDR3 DNA sequence: TGTGCCAGCAGCGTAGGACTAGCGGGAGGGAAAGAGACCCAGTACTTC. Amino acid sequence: CASSVGLAGGKETQYF.

The CDR3 bases are TGTGCCAGTGAGACAGGGCGGACTGAAGCTTTCTTT. This translates into CASETGRTEAFF. V usage is TRBV30 and J usage is TRBJ1-1, with 7 positions matching TRBD1. V shed 8 bases and J 5 bases; nucleotides not matched to a gene: 8. The germline V gene encodes CDR1 GTSNPN and CDR2 SVGIG (reference sequence). The CDR3 length is 12 residues.

This clone appeared a single time. The chain couples TRBV7-9 to TRBJ1-1, with D possibly matching TRBD1 (5 bases). Per germline, CDR1 SEHNR and CDR2 FQNEAQ (reference sequence). The CDR3 length is 16 residues. V gave up 1 base and J gave up 4 bases, with 16 bases separating them. In nucleotides, the CDR3 is TGTGCCAGCAGCTTAGGAGGGGCGGTGGGACGCACTGAAGCTTTCTTT. As protein: CASSLGGAVGRTEAFF.

The chain employs TRBV28 and TRBJ1-1; D is possibly TRBD1 (6 bases). V dropped 9 bases and J dropped 3 bases, with 29 bases sitting between them. Germline V gives CDR1 MDHEN, CDR2 SYDVKM. The CDR3 is 18 residues long. The CDR3 region has the DNA TGTGCCAGTCGCTTTCCGCCAGGGGTAATATCCCTTTACACTGAAGCTTTCTTT. Translating it yields CASRFPPGVISLYTEAFF.

The V call is TRBV6-6, the J call TRBJ2-1; D possibly corresponds to TRBD2 (7 bases). This CDR3 spans 16 amino acids. CDR1 MNHNY and CDR2 SVGAGI come from the germline V gene (reference sequence). V dropped 8 bases and J dropped 7 bases, with 24 bases sitting between them. The CDR3 DNA sequence: TGTGCCAGCCTTTTTGGAGGGGGGGTCATAATAAATGAGCAGTTCTTC. It encodes CASLFGGGVIINEQFF.

This sequence joins TRBV9 and TRBJ2-7; D uncertain. The CDR3 contains 14 residues. V was cut by 4 bases and J by 2 bases, with 13 bases left in between. In germline, CDR1 is SGDLS, CDR2 YYNGEE. CDR3: CASSFVAEAYEQYF. The CDR3 DNA is TGTGCCAGCAGCTTCGTGGCAGAAGCCTACGAGCAGTACTTC. The whole variable domain, filled in from reference TRBV9 and TRBJ2-7, reads DSGVTQTPKHLITATGQRVTLRCSPRSGDLSVYWYQQSLDQGLQFLIQYYNGEERAKGNILERFSAQQFPDLHSELNLSSLELGDSALYFCASSFVAEAYEQYFGPGTRLTVT.

V is TRBV28 and J is TRBJ2-5; 10 nucleotides agree with TRBD1. Germline lookup yields CDR1 MDHEN and CDR2 SYDVKM. V was clipped by 6 bases and J by 5 bases; unmatched bases: 6. The CDR3 consists of 14 residues. The CDR3 sequence is CASSPGQGWETQYF. The CDR3 nucleotides read TGTGCCAGCAGCCCGGGACAGGGGTGGGAGACCCAGTACTTC.

CDR3 protein: CASSAGGAEAFF. CDR3 nucleotide sequence: TGTGCCAGCAGCGCCGGGGGAGCTGAAGCTTTCTTT. This chain uses TRBV6-4 with TRBJ1-1, with a tentative D call TRBD1 (5 bases). Germline CDR1 MRHNA, CDR2 SNTAGT. CDR3 length: 12 residues. Trimming cost V 6 bases and J 6 bases, with 11 bases left between them.